This T cell receptor (beta chain) was sequenced during a study of T cell responses to AZD1222 COVID-19 vaccine. The study's findings and limits: None of the repertoires were sampled until the peak T cell response had passed.

As concerns this clone: Its antigen remains unknown.

The germline gives CDR1 SGHRS, CDR2 YFSETQ. The germline V and J ends were trimmed by 0 bases and 6 bases, with 7 bases remaining between them. CDR3 length: 13 residues. Profiled with immunoSEQ multiplex PCR; TCRdb holds only in-frame clones, not every one. The sample has about 150,000 clones, more than 85% seen once. This specimen was peripheral blood, taken on day 0 of AZD1222 vaccination. The genes are TRBV5-1 and TRBJ1-3; D unresolved. This sequence was found in an adult in good health. CDR3: CASSLGLSNTIYF. The DNA of the CDR3 is TGCGCCAGCAGCTTGGGTCTATCAAACACCATATATTTT.